In this sample, the clone carrying this T cell receptor beta chain turned up a few times. Antigen specificity is unknown. Sorted cells numbering about 19,000 to 1,100,000, with 10%, 30% or 50% RNA, yielded the naive CD8 libraries. Methods described previously, with TCR primers listed, were used for bulk TCR libraries. From the PCR reads, TCRdb called clonotypes with MiXCR, one entry per CDR3 protein. The sample gives approximately 500,000 distinct CDR3 sequences, roughly 24% of which show up once; around 0.76% is in the top ten. This entry is derived from a study of molecular identifiers for immune sequencing clone quantification. Study conclusions and caveats: A single cell's spiked Jurkat TCR RNA was reportedly detectable among one million naive cells.

The CDR3 length is 12 residues. The V gene lost 6 bases and the J gene lost 3 bases, with 8 bases spanning the gap. This clonotype was obtained from a human donor in good health. Some libraries in this study had Jurkat cell RNA spiked in. J is TRBJ1-1 and V is TRBV12-3 or TRBV12-4; no firm D call. The sequenced sample was naive CD8+ T cells from blood, with Jurkat cell RNA spiked in. Subset given: FACS-sorted CD8+CD4-CCR7+CD45RA+ naive T cells. The CDR3 spells CASRNDDTEAFF. As DNA, the CDR3 is TGTGCCAGCAGGAATGACGACACTGAAGCTTTCTTT.